This is a list of T cell receptor beta chains from one sample in a study of cytotoxic CD8 clonotypes in ibrutinib-treated CLL. Sequencing used immunoSEQ multiplex PCR; TCRdb keeps in-frame clones, though not all of them. The repertoire consists of more than 200,000 clones, with 70% occurring once and the leading ten covering approximately 15%. The specimen was PBMCs, collected after 24 months of ibrutinib treatment. These receptors were collected from a human donor with chronic lymphocytic leukemia. The CDR3 runs from the conserved cysteine through the conserved F or W. A D gene is named only where the DNA matches it firmly.

cdr3_aa	d_call	v_call
CASSLATGLAGEFDTGELFF	TRBD2	TRBV11-3
CASSLASSYNEQFF	NA	TRBV7-3
CASSSTGWVIYEQYF	TRBD1	TRBV6-5
CASSVEDSVHEQYF	NA	TRBV9
CASSLDRTNYGYTF	NA	TRBV5-4
CASNSLAGSSYEQYF	TRBD2	TRBV28
CASSLGLTEAFF	NA	TRBV6-5
CASSYSTSSNQPQHF	NA	TRBV6-6
CASGSVNEKLFF	NA	TRBV28
CASSFDRPYEQYF	NA	TRBV5-1
CASSSRQGANEEQYF	TRBD1	TRBV5-1
CASGEREGDYNEQFF	TRBD2	TRBV6-5
CASSLAGGGQETQYF	TRBD2	TRBV6-5
CASSPSGTATGELFF	TRBD1	TRBV6-6